This record looks at one TCR beta chain sequence and its context. The antigen this receptor binds is unknown. The record has no base qualities; no much larger clone is one base away. This specimen belongs to a study of cytomegalovirus exposure and HLA in healthy donors (dated by TCRdb to 2016 to 2017). Looking at the study overall: An earlier analysis of roughly 630 of the donors reported 276 Gb of sequence data and 117 million unique TCR beta sequences from about 180 million T cells. An early release covering some 640 HLA-typed donors comprised approximately 290 gigabases of sequencing data and 85 million to 100 million unique TCR sequences. The genetic ancestry cluster associated with self-reported Caucasian donors included over 80% of the approximately 410 genotyped donors. The study was designed to test whether signatures of past pathogen exposure could be identified by cataloging public T cell receptors. The T cell repertoires of around 670 subjects were profiled by immunosequencing and related to cytomegalovirus serostatus. A separate validation cohort of roughly 130 different subjects was used in addition to the 666-subject first cohort. The study combined high-throughput TCR immunosequencing, statistical association of individual TCRs with disease status, and machine learning to predict cytomegalovirus infection status. In a later analysis, previously published TCR beta repertoires from fewer than 750 donors were re-analyzed and high-resolution HLA genotyping was added so that TCR occurrence patterns could be studied. Rather than drawing on any new phenotypic data, the later analysis identified candidate immune exposures from TCR beta sequences and the way those sequences occurred across donors. An earlier analysis of approximately 500 of the donors applied high-throughput TCR beta sequencing to assess whether each TCR beta V gene segment acted as functional or pseudogenic. Alongside the repertoire data, information on donor age, sex, ethnicity and CMV serostatus was compiled. Genome-wide SNP genotypes for about 65% of the 666 donors were used in a later genetic analysis, which treated that subset as a discovery cohort. All discovery cohort repertoires had been generated on a single sequencing platform. HLA typing included class I and class II loci at four-digit resolution. The number of typed donors differed by locus: roughly 620-630 for A, B, C, DRB1 and DQB1; 522 for DQA1; about 600 for DPA1; and about 450 for DPB1. Five DR-DQ haplotypes were treated as single units for association and clustering because of strong linkage in the cohort. Among some 410 genotyped donors of the cohort, an average of approximately 230,000 unique TCR beta nucleotide sequences were sequenced per donor, roughly 20% of them non-productive. General study outcomes and caveats: Only TCR beta chains were sequenced in this cohort, and the absence of alpha or paired-chain data limited detectable features. The classifier was reported to diagnose cytomegalovirus status with high specificity and sensitivity in both the original and validation cohorts. In a later analysis, HLA-associated TCR beta chains were found to be more clonally expanded and to have lower generation probabilities than equally common non-associated chains. In the study, roughly 160 TCR beta chains were listed as associated with cytomegalovirus. The authors suggested that the approach could potentially be generalized to other disease states and immunological phenotypes. While some public TCRs were present in many individuals, most TCR sequences turned up only very rarely across donors. The presence/absence analyses assumed that sequencing depth was roughly uniform across donors, and that assumption may not be true. An earlier analysis of approximately 530 of the donors showed that most TCR beta V segments appeared in productive rearrangements either about 87% or about 30% of the time, which broadly matched IMGT annotations. Because the 87-base-pair reads could not distinguish some IMGT-functional V segments, including TRBV6-2 and TRBV6-3, those segments were excluded. In a later analysis, around 17,000 TCR beta sequences were associated with specific HLA alleles at a false discovery rate of 0.05. Correlated functional status among segregating V segments might reflect linkage disequilibrium, but an unknown experimental factor could not be ruled out. When HLA alleles, especially DR and DQ, strongly co-occurred, TCR associations were difficult to assign to individual alleles. Compared with the 666-donor mean, donors in an Asian-associated ancestry cluster had fewer N-insertions in productive TCRs, according to a later genetic analysis. A further reported finding was that TCR beta sequences accurately predicted the HLA-A and HLA-B alleles for most subjects in the first cohort. Because HLA typing was missing for some donors at each locus, association tests included only the typed subset. V-gene and J-gene trimming of TCR beta chains was associated with a missense DCLRE1C variant in a later genetic analysis, and the association was replicated in an independent cohort. Immune exposure information for the cohort was limited to CMV serostatus. Because counts were too low, roughly 16 rarely observed V segments, including chromosome 9 orphons, were left out of the earlier analysis of several hundred of the donors. A few of the identified cytomegalovirus-associated TCR beta chains were confirmed in vitro to be specific for cytomegalovirus antigens. A group of highly shared sequence variants was considered likely to be a technical artifact of the sequencing pipeline. According to a later analysis, parvovirus B19, influenza, CMV and Epstein-Barr virus appeared linked to several top co-occurrence clusters. A later analysis found that TCR association rates varied across HLA loci, with DRB1 alleles showing the most associated TCRs and HLA-C alleles the fewest. In a later analysis, most CMV-associated TCR beta chains were found to appear HLA-restricted, with HLA associations seemingly driven largely by CMV exposure.

The cohort was made up of about 610 healthy bone marrow donors. At the time of sampling, every cohort member was nominally healthy, though immune exposures that went unrecorded were likely present. The donor tested CMV seropositive, placing the donor among the 290 or so seropositive members of the cohort. A peripheral blood sample was provided by each donor, and peripheral blood mononuclear cells were used for TCR beta sequencing. The Qiagen DNeasy Blood Extraction Kit was used to extract genomic DNA from the blood cell samples. The library relied on the immunoSEQ multiplex PCR assay. For the multiplex PCR, a mixture combining 60 forward primers for TCR Vbeta segments and 13 reverse primers for TCR Jbeta segments was used. Amplification of the CDR3 region of rearranged TCR beta genes was performed with a multiplex PCR assay on genomic DNA. Amplified TCR beta libraries were sequenced as 87-base-pair reads on the Illumina HiSeq System. Per the original workflow: In a later analysis, some 80 million unique TCR beta chains were counted across the 500 to 700 repertoires, and roughly 11 million of these chains were shared by at least two donors. A nearest-neighbor algorithm error-corrected the raw reads and collapsed the reads into unique sequences, merging closely related sequences to remove PCR and sequencing errors. V, D and J gene segments were assigned by aligning CDR3 sequences to IMGT reference sequences. For a sequence to be retained, a match of at least six nucleotides was required to both a V gene segment and a J gene segment. A rearrangement counted as productive if the CDR3 had no stop codons and remained in frame with V and J, and every other rearrangement counted as non-productive. CDR3 was defined according to IMGT convention as the region running from the second conserved V-encoded cysteine to the conserved J-encoded phenylalanine. The earlier analysis of approximately 500 of the donors excluded sequences that lacked an unambiguous match to a single V gene segment. In an earlier analysis of approximately 500 of the donors, a V segment was called functional when productive rearrangements were above 56.7%, and segregating when the standard deviation between donors exceeded 5%. A statistical classification framework was built for diagnosing cytomegalovirus status from the catalog of TCR beta chain sequences. In a later analysis, V and J genes were assigned by comparing TCR nucleotide sequences against IMGT/GENE-DB human TR gene sequences. In a later analysis, CDR3 sequences and most-parsimonious VDJ recombination scenarios were assigned using the TCRdist pipeline. In a later analysis, each TCR beta chain was defined by its CDR3 amino acid sequence together with its V-gene family, and reads without a unique V-gene family were excluded. As a way to deal with suspected cross-contamination and a sequencing artifact, a later analysis dropped roughly 600 nucleotide sequences that were highly shared and had low generation probability. For each public chain, a later analysis derived a clonal expansion index from normalized ranks of inferred template counts within each repertoire. Generation probabilities in a later analysis came from a VDJ recombination model fitted to out-of-frame rearrangements, and those results were checked against IGoR. In a later analysis, hypergeometric tests were used to score TCR-TCR, TCR-HLA and TCR-CMV co-occurrence, with a repertoire-size bias correction applied to TCR pairs. In a later analysis, false discovery rates were estimated by permuting HLA or CMV assignments 20 times. In a later analysis, co-occurring TCRs were grouped with DBSCAN, and TCRdist sequence similarity was added when clustering was performed within HLA-allele-positive subsets. Repertoires with fewer than 30,000 or more than 120,000 public chains were left out of co-occurrence clustering, as were five repertoires with anomalous nucleotide sharing. In TCRdb, the immuneACCESS table is reduced to in-frame sequences with V and J assigned. These tables do not hold every clone; where another copy was compared, an unresolved V gene accounts for under half, and the others remain unexplained. V and J calls and clone size come straight from that table; D and trimming were deduced from the DNA. In this sample the table shows about 130,000 clones, approximately 70% of which occur a single time. The ten largest clones capture roughly 2% of the sample.

The CDR3 goes from the cysteine to the phenylalanine over 16 residues. The DNA shown is the 48-base CDR3, in frame from base 1. From a lookup of the germline V gene (reference sequence), CDR1 and CDR2 are LNHDA and SQIVND. The junction shows trimming of 0 bases on V and 5 bases on J, and the gene matches do not reach 7 bases of it. This clonotype originated in an older woman in good health and CMV-seropositive. Specimen: PBMCs. This chain is built from TRBV19 and TRBJ1-5; TRBD1 agrees with 7 junctional bases. The CDR3 region: CASSIEGQIRDQPQHF. The DNA sequence reads TGTGCCAGTAGTATAGAGGGACAGATAAGGGATCAGCCCCAGCATTTT.